This entry lists 10 T cell receptor beta chains sequenced from one sample in a study of T cells in Graves' hyperthyroidism and ophthalmopathy. Amplification of TCR beta CDR3 regions was performed using RNA transcripts as template. A first-round RT-PCR of the TCR CDR3 used the HTBI primer set. TCRdb independently ran MiXCR on the multiplex PCR reads; one entry per CDR3 protein. This table holds fewer than 750,000 distinct CDR3 sequences, about 15% found once. The sample comprised blood. These receptors were collected from a woman in her thirties or forties with Graves' ophthalmopathy.

Regarding this clonotype: A much bigger clone sits one base away, suggesting this may be a read error. This chain uses TRBV6-1 with TRBJ2-2; TRBD1 agrees at 9 bases. In germline, CDR1 is MNHNS, CDR2 SASEGT. The CDR3 runs 16 residues. DNA for the CDR3: TGTGCCAGCAGGCCGGACAGGGGTATTAACACCGGGAAGCTGTTTTTT. Residues: CASRPDRGINTGKLFF.

This clonotype came up a few times. This sequence joins TRBV20-1 and TRBJ1-1; D perhaps matches TRBD1 (6 bases). The CDR3 length is 15 residues. The germline gives CDR1 DFQATT, CDR2 SNEGSKA (reference sequence). The V gene lost 0 bases and the J gene lost 3 bases, with 14 bases spanning the gap. In DNA form, the CDR3 reads TGCAGTGCTAGAGATCTCGCGAGGGGGGACACTGAAGCTTTCTTT. Translated, it gives CSARDLARGDTEAFF.

At least ten counts were recorded for this clonotype. V gene TRBV15 combines with J gene TRBJ2-7; 8 bases line up with TRBD1. The CDR3 has 14 amino acids. V lost 1 base to trimming and J lost 3 bases; unmatched junction nucleotides: 2. CDR1 is LNHNV and CDR2 is YYDKDF in the germline V gene (reference sequence). The CDR3 region has the DNA TGTGCCACCAGCAGAGGACAGGGGCGCTACGAGCAGTACTTC. It translates to CATSRGQGRYEQYF.

This clonotype was counted at least ten times. Here the CDR3 DNA reads TGCAGTGCCCAAGCGGGAGGGTCCGGGGAGCTGTTTTTT. This codes for CSAQAGGSGELFF. V and J are TRBV20-1 and TRBJ2-2, with 10 bases that match TRBD2. Germline V gene lookup returns CDR1 DFQATT and CDR2 SNEGSKA (reference sequence). After removal of 6 bases from V and 6 bases from J, the junction contained 4 bases not matched to a gene. This CDR3 spans 13 amino acids.

This clonotype was picked up many times. The chain is built from TRBV2 and TRBJ1-2; tentative D call: TRBD1 (5 bases). Trimming pared 6 bases from V and 2 bases from J, leaving 10 bases between. In germline, CDR1 is SNHLY, CDR2 FYNNEI. This CDR3 contains 13 residues. Written as DNA, the CDR3 is TGTGCCAGCAGCGCGACAGAGAACTATGGCTACACCTTC. Translated, it gives CASSATENYGYTF.

In this sample, this clonotype turned up many times. V is TRBV5-6 and J is TRBJ2-5; tentative D call: TRBD1 (7 bases). Germline values: CDR1 SGHDT, CDR2 YYEEEE. With 3 bases removed from V and 5 bases from J, the gap between germline ends came to 20 bases. This CDR3 comprises 16 residues. CDR3 amino acids: CASSSQTEPGGETQYF. In DNA form, the CDR3 reads TGTGCCAGCAGCTCCCAGACAGAGCCAGGGGGGGAGACCCAGTACTTC.

The table lists this clonotype with a few counts. The V and J genes are TRBV20-1 and TRBJ1-5; D gene uncertain. The CDR3 consists of 12 residues. The V and J ends lost 1 base and 5 bases respectively, with 6 bases between them. Germline V gene sequence: CDR1 DFQATT, CDR2 SNEGSKA (reference sequence). The CDR3 spells CSARVGYQPQHF. The CDR3 DNA follows: TGCAGTGCTAGAGTCGGGTATCAGCCCCAGCATTTT.

In DNA, the CDR3 is TGCGCCAGCAGCGTTACCGGGACGAACTCCTACGAGCAGTACTTC. It translates to CASSVTGTNSYEQYF. The chain links TRBV5-1 to TRBJ2-7, with D tentatively TRBD1 or TRBD2 (5 bases each). This CDR3 has 15 residues. Looked up from germline, CDR1 is SGHRS and CDR2 is YFSETQ. V lost 4 bases and J lost 0, with 14 bases in between.

This clonotype has ten or more counts. The genes are TRBV28 and TRBJ1-3, with TRBD1 matching over 7 bases. J was trimmed by 0 bases and V by 8 bases; bases with no gene match: 7. Germline lookup yields CDR1 MDHEN and CDR2 SYDVKM. The CDR3 covers 15 residues. CDR3 nucleotides: TGTGCCAGCTATGTACAGGGGCGCTCTGGAAACACCATATATTTT. This gives the protein CASYVQGRSGNTIYF.

Note on this clonotype: A much larger clone differs by one base, so this may be a read error. The chain recombines TRBV5-1 with TRBJ2-5; 11 positions match TRBD2. Per germline, CDR1 SGHRS and CDR2 YFSETQ. The CDR3 runs to 15 residues. The CDR3 sequence: CVSSILAGGGETQYF. The CDR3 coding sequence is TGCGTCAGCAGTATTCTAGCGGGAGGCGGGGAGACCCAGTACTTC.